The 8 T cell receptor beta chains in this list originate from one sample, sequenced in a study of blood T cell repertoires in COVID-19. Assay: immunoSEQ multiplex PCR; the TCRdb copy retains only in-frame clones and omits some. This sample carries 150,000 to 200,000 clones, about 80% of them seen once, and the ten largest clones take roughly a fifth. Sequences were obtained from peripheral blood. The receptors come from a woman aged 80 or over with acute or convalescent COVID-19.

The V gene is TRBV6-2 or TRBV6-3, the J gene TRBJ2-1; a possible D gene is TRBD1 (7 bases). Germline CDR1 reads MNHEY; CDR2 reads SVGEGT. Trimming stripped 5 bases from V and 10 bases from J, with 15 bases between. There are 13 residues in the CDR3. The CDR3 sequence: CASSLVPGGEQFF. In DNA, the CDR3 is TGTGCCAGCAGTCTGGTCCCAGGGGGGGAGCAGTTCTTC.

The V call is TRBV7-9, the J call TRBJ1-2; 7 bases are a match to TRBD1. The CDR3 contains 16 residues. V lost 3 bases to trimming and J lost 6 bases; unmatched junction nucleotides: 13. Germline loops: CDR1 SEHNR, CDR2 FQNEAQ (reference sequence). The CDR3 DNA is TGTGCCAGCAGCTTGGGACAGAATCATTTGGGGGATGGCTACACCTTC. This gives the protein CASSLGQNHLGDGYTF.

This clone was counted a single time. This chain links TRBV19 with TRBJ1-4; 11 positions match TRBD1. Per germline, CDR1 LNHDA and CDR2 SQIVND (reference sequence). With 9 bases clipped from V and 17 bases from J, the junction kept 11 bases outside the gene matches. The CDR3 covers 12 residues. CDR3 in amino acids: CASAGTGGGVFF. The CDR3 DNA is TGTGCCAGCGCCGGGACAGGGGGGGGTGTATTTTTT.

The CDR3 coding sequence is TGTGCCATCAGTGAGTCAGGGGCTGTTGGCACAGATACGCAGTATTTT. This translates into CAISESGAVGTDTQYF. V and J are TRBV10-3 and TRBJ2-3, with TRBD1 as a possible D gene (5 bases). Germline loops: CDR1 ENHRY, CDR2 SYGVKD. The CDR3 sequence is 16 residues long. The V gene lost 0 bases and the J gene lost 1 base, with 11 bases spanning the gap.

The CDR3 spells CASSLSSGRRTGANVLTF. As DNA, the CDR3 is TGTGCCAGCAGCTTATCTAGCGGACGCCGTACTGGGGCCAACGTCCTGACTTTC. The gene calls are TRBV7-2 and TRBJ2-6; 7 positions match TRBD2. CDR1 SGHTA and CDR2 FQGNSA come from the germline V gene. V shed 2 bases, J shed 2 bases, and the junction held 9 bases outside the gene matches. The CDR3 has 18 amino acids.

V is TRBV4-2 and J is TRBJ1-4; D ambiguous. V shed 0 bases and J shed 6 bases, with 17 bases lying between them. The CDR3 runs to 17 residues. In germline, CDR1 is LGHNA, CDR2 YNFKEQ. CDR3 in DNA: TGTGCCAGCAGCCAAGATCGAGGAGTTTGGGAGGATGAAAAACTGTTTTTT. It encodes CASSQDRGVWEDEKLFF.

The V gene is TRBV6-5, the J gene TRBJ1-2; TRBD1 might be the D (6 bases). The V gene lost 6 bases and the J gene lost 5 bases, with 10 bases spanning the gap. Looked up from germline, CDR1 is MNHEY and CDR2 is SVGAGI. This CDR3 region has 12 residues. CDR3 in DNA: TGTGCCAGCAGACAGGGTGTTTATGGCTACACCTTC. This sequence encodes CASRQGVYGYTF.

The chain is built from TRBV27 and TRBJ1-2, with 9 bases that match TRBD1. V shed 5 bases, J shed 2 bases, and the junction held 3 bases outside the gene matches. Germline lookup yields CDR1 MNHEY and CDR2 SMNVEV (reference sequence). This CDR3 region has 14 residues. CDR3 sequence: CASSRTGDNYGYTF. DNA of the CDR3: TGTGCCAGCAGTAGGACAGGGGACAACTATGGCTACACCTTC.